The present T cell receptor (beta chain) was sequenced within a study of T-cell reconstitution after alpha-beta-depleted transplantation in children. The CDR3 length is 15 residues. V gave up 5 bases and J gave up 10 bases; unmatched junction bases: 9. Germline V gene data show CDR1 as MDHEN and CDR2 as SYDVKM. As it was prepared, the TCRbeta library received unique molecular identifiers. TCRdb re-analysed the PCR reads in MiXCR, keeping a single row per CDR3 protein. The data contain 360,000 or so distinct CDR3 sequences, roughly 20% of them seen just once; the ten biggest clones take up approximately 3.8%.

This clonotype was obtained from a human donor who donated a stem cell graft to a child with acute myeloid leukemia. The source was PBMCs from the stem cell graft donor, collected from the stem cell graft. The gene calls are TRBV28 and TRBJ2-1; 12 bases agree with TRBD2. In DNA form, the CDR3 reads TGTGCCAGCAGTCGGCTAGCGGGAGGGCCTCGGGAGCAGTTCTTC. It specifies CASSRLAGGPREQFF.